The 10 T cell receptor beta chains listed next were all sequenced from one sample in a study of cytomegalovirus exposure and HLA in healthy donors. Produced via immunoSEQ multiplex PCR; TCRdb's table is partial and in-frame only. This sample has under 200,000 clones; under 95% occur once, and the top ten carry approximately 2.9%. The sample comprised PBMCs. The receptors stem from a woman between 18 and 29 years old in good health and CMV-seropositive.

The chain has TRBV7-2 and TRBJ2-7, with D uncertain. Trimming removed 0 bases from V and 2 bases from J, with 5 bases in between. This CDR3 has 13 amino acids. The V gene's germline CDR1 is SGHTA and CDR2 FQGNSA. CDR3 in amino acids: CASSLASPYEQYF. The CDR3, as DNA: TGTGCCAGCAGCTTAGCCTCCCCCTACGAGCAGTACTTC. Filled out from reference TRBV7-2 and TRBJ2-7, the complete variable domain reads GAGVSQSPSNKVTEKGKDVELRCDPISGHTALYWYRQSLGQGLEFLIYFQGNSAPDKSGLPSDRFSAERTGGSVSTLTIQRTQQEDSAVYLCASSLASPYEQYFGPGTRLTVT.

The chain uses TRBV28 and TRBJ2-7; TRBD2 matches at 7 bases. Per germline, CDR1 MDHEN and CDR2 SYDVKM. CDR3 length: 16 residues. J lost 3 bases, V lost 8 bases, and 16 bases had no gene match. The CDR3 reads CASPSGRTYPYYEQYF. CDR3 nucleotide sequence: TGTGCCAGCCCTAGCGGCCGAACCTATCCCTACTACGAGCAGTACTTC.

The count of this clone is one. J is TRBJ2-7 and V is TRBV11-2; D might be TRBD1 (5 bases). V was clipped by 1 base and J by 1 base, with 14 bases between them. The CDR3 totals 16 residues. Germline CDR1 SGHAT, CDR2 FQNNGV. The CDR3 protein is CASSLVCCQGSYEQYF. The CDR3 DNA sequence: TGTGCCAGCAGCTTAGTTTGTTGCCAGGGATCCTACGAGCAGTACTTC.

This clone has only one observation. CDR3 protein: CASSQDRQGPDTQYF. The CDR3 DNA follows: TGCGCCAGCAGCCAAGATCGACAGGGCCCAGATACGCAGTATTTT. The chain carries TRBV4-3 and TRBJ2-3; 7 positions agree with TRBD1. Germline-derived CDR1 and CDR2 are LGHNA and YSLEER. V was pared by 0 bases and J by 4 bases, with 4 bases of the junction left unmatched. This CDR3 has 15 residues.

The rearrangement uses TRBV19 and TRBJ1-4; tentative D call: TRBD1 (6 bases). The CDR3 runs to 14 residues. Between the trimmed V and J ends, which lost 6 bases and 6 bases, there was a span of 14 bases. Germline CDR1 reads LNHDA; CDR2 reads SQIVND (reference sequence). Here the CDR3 reads CASRKTGKDEKLFF. The CDR3 DNA follows: TGTGCCAGTAGAAAAACAGGGAAGGATGAAAAACTGTTTTTT.

The chain couples TRBV2 to TRBJ1-3; D possibly corresponds to TRBD1 (5 bases). The CDR3 has 15 amino acids. Trimming removed 1 base at V and 1 base at J, with 8 bases between. Germline CDR1 is SNHLY and CDR2 is FYNNEI. Here the CDR3 reads CASSEGQGSGNTIYF. The CDR3 DNA follows: TGTGCCAGCAGTGAAGGTCAGGGTTCTGGAAACACCATATATTTT.

The gene calls are TRBV4-3 and TRBJ2-7, with TRBD2 matching over 10 bases. With V trimmed by 2 bases and J by 4 bases, 2 bases remained unmatched. This CDR3 is built from 14 residues. In germline, CDR1 is LGHNA, CDR2 YSLEER. This chain's CDR3 is CASSQTSGTYEQYF. The CDR3 DNA follows: TGCGCCAGCAGCCAAACTAGCGGGACTTACGAGCAGTACTTC.

The J gene is TRBJ1-3, the V gene TRBV21-1; TRBD1 is taken as the D call from the table, unchecked against the DNA. TRBV21-1 is classified as a pseudogene. The CDR3 runs 18 residues. In DNA form, the CDR3 reads TGTGCCAGCAGCAAAGGTAAAGCAGGACAGGGTTCCGGAAACACCATATATTTT. It specifies CASSKGKAGQGSGNTIYF.

This sequence joins TRBV27 and TRBJ2-4, with D possibly matching TRBD1 (6 bases). Germline CDR1 MNHEY, CDR2 SMNVEV (reference sequence). V lost 2 bases, J lost 4 bases, and 12 bases lay in between. This CDR3 contains 15 residues. The CDR3 coding sequence is TGTGCCAGCAGTTTAGGAGCCAGGGGTAAAAACATTCAGTACTTC. Amino acid sequence: CASSLGARGKNIQYF.

The chain is built from TRBV29-1 and TRBJ1-1, with 9 bases lining up with TRBD1. Germline V gene lookup returns CDR1 SQVTM and CDR2 ANQGSEA. The CDR3 runs to 13 residues. Unmatched junction bases numbered 3, after V lost 6 bases and J lost 1 base. The CDR3, as DNA: TGCAGCGTCCAGACAGGGGGGAACACTGAAGCTTTCTTT. Its protein is CSVQTGGNTEAFF.